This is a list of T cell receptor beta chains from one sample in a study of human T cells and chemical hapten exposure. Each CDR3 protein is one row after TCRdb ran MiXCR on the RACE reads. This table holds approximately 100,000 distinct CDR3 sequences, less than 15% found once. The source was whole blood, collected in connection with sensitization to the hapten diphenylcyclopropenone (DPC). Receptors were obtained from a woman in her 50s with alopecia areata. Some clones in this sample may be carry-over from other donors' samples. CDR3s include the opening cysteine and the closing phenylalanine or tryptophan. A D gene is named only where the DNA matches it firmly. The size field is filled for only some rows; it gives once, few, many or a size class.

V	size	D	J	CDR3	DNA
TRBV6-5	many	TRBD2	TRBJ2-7	CASRMGGGTEQYF	TGTGCCAGCAGGATGGGGGGGGGAACCGAGCAGTACTTC
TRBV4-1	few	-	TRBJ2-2	CASSRTVNTGELFF	TGCGCCAGCAGCCGGACAGTTAACACCGGGGAGCTGTTTTTT
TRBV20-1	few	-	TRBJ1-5	CSAKKVGSNQPQHF	TGCAGTGCTAAAAAAGTAGGTAGCAATCAGCCCCAGCATTTT
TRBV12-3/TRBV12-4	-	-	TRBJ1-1	CASRADIEAFF	TGTGCCAGCAGAGCCGACATTGAAGCTTTCTTT
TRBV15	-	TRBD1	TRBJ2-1	CATSRGGTGDNEQFF	TGTGCCACCAGCAGAGGGGGGACAGGGGACAATGAGCAGTTCTTC
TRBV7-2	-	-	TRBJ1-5	CASSLAVRGNGQPQHF	TGTGCCAGCAGCTTAGCGGTCAGGGGTAATGGCCAGCCCCAGCATTTT
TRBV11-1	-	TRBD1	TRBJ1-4	CASSSNQGQEEKLFF	TGTGCCAGCAGCTCGAATCAGGGACAGGAGGAAAAACTGTTTTTT
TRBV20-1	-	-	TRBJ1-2	CSASPGLNYGYTF	TGCAGTGCATCCCCGGGTCTTAACTATGGCTACACCTTC
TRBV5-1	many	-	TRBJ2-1	CASKREIPPNEQFF	TGCGCCAGCAAAAGGGAGATCCCACCCAATGAGCAGTTCTTC
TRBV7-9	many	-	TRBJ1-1	CASSLGLTVEAFF	TGTGCCAGCAGCTTAGGACTGACAGTAGAAGCTTTCTTT
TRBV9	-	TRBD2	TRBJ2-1	CASSPLQRGVPSSYNEQFF	TGTGCCAGCAGCCCACTTCAGCGGGGGGTTCCGAGCTCCTACAATGAGCAGTTCTTC
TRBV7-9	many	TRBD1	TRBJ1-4	CASSLDRDSLFF	TGTGCCAGCAGCTTAGATCGGGACAGTCTGTTTTTT
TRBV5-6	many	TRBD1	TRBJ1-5	CASSLRQGAKPQHF	TGTGCCAGCAGCTTAAGACAGGGGGCAAAGCCCCAGCATTTT
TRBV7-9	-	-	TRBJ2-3	CASSLTGTGTDTQYF	TGTGCCAGCAGCCTGACCGGGACCGGAACAGATACGCAGTATTTT
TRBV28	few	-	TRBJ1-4	CASSLSTASDNEKLFF	TGTGCCAGCAGTTTATCTACGGCTTCTGATAATGAAAAACTGTTTTTT
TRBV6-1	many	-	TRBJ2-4	CASSGYRVYRENIQYF	TGTGCCAGCAGTGGATACAGGGTGTATCGGGAAAACATTCAGTACTTC
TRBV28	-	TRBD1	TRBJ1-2	CASNLPLQGGGGYGYTF	TGTGCCAGCAACTTACCCCTCCAGGGGGGAGGTGGCTATGGCTACACCTTC
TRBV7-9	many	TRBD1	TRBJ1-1	CASSPGQGAGSNTEAFF	TGTGCCAGCAGCCCTGGACAGGGTGCTGGGTCGAACACTGAAGCTTTCTTT
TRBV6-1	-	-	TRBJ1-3	CASSEANQGNTIYF	TGTGCCAGCAGTGAAGCTAATCAAGGAAACACCATATATTTT
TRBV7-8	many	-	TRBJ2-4	CASSLDAVTKNIQYF	TGTGCCAGCAGCTTAGATGCGGTAACCAAAAACATTCAGTACTTC
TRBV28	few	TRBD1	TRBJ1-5	CASRLRDRHNQPQHF	TGTGCCAGCAGGCTCCGGGACAGGCACAATCAGCCCCAGCATTTT
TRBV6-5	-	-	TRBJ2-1	CASSFGVSWNEQFF	TGTGCCAGCAGCTTCGGGGTTTCCTGGAATGAGCAGTTCTTC
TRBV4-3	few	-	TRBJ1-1	CASSQDYARGNTEAFF	TGCGCCAGCAGCCAAGATTATGCGAGGGGGAACACTGAAGCTTTCTTT
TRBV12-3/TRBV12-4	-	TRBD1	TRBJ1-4	CASSSIGTGQEKLFF	TGTGCCAGCAGCTCGATCGGGACAGGGCAAGAAAAACTGTTTTTT
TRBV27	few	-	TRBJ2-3	CASSPARGWSTDTQYF	TGTGCCAGCAGTCCCGCAAGGGGGTGGAGCACAGATACGCAGTATTTT
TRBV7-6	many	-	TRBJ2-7	CASSSSGGDSYEQYF	TGTGCCAGCAGCTCCAGCGGAGGGGACTCCTACGAGCAGTACTTC
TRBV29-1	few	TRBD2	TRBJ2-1	CSARVAGSSYNEQFF	TGCAGCGCTAGAGTAGCGGGTAGCTCCTACAATGAGCAGTTCTTC
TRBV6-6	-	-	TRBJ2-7	CASSYPGLTNEQYF	TGTGCCAGCAGTTACCCTGGACTAACGAACGAGCAGTACTTC
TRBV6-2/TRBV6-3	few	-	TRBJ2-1	CASSYSRTNNEQFF	TGTGCCAGCAGTTACTCGAGGACGAACAATGAGCAGTTCTTC
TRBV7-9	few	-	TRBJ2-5	CASSPAGRTDQETQYF	TGTGCCAGCAGCCCCGCTGGGCGGACAGACCAAGAGACCCAGTACTTC
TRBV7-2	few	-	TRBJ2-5	CASSLGDLSGETQYF	TGTGCCAGCAGCTTAGGCGACTTGTCAGGGGAGACCCAGTACTTC
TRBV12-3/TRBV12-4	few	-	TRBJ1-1	CASSLASGLLTVALTEAFF	TGTGCCAGCAGTTTAGCTTCTGGTTTGTTGACAGTCGCCCTCACTGAAGCTTTCTTT
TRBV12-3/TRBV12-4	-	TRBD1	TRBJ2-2	CASRRTGSDRELFF	TGTGCCAGCAGGCGGACAGGGAGCGACCGGGAGCTGTTTTTT
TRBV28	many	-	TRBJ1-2	CASSSYRVKGVNYGYTF	TGTGCCAGCAGTTCCTACAGAGTCAAAGGTGTCAACTATGGCTACACCTTC
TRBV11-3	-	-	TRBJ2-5	CASSLTDHQETQYF	TGTGCCAGCAGCTTGACAGACCATCAAGAGACCCAGTACTTC
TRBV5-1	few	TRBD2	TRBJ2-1	CASSLARTSGSSYNEQFF	TGCGCCAGCAGCTTGGCCAGGACTAGCGGGAGCTCCTACAATGAGCAGTTCTTC
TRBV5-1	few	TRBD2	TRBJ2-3	CASSLGTGLKTDTQYF	TGCGCCAGCAGCTTGGGTACGGGACTAAAGACAGATACGCAGTATTTT
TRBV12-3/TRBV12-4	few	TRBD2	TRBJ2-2	CASSFLTSGPNTGELFF	TGTGCCAGCAGTTTTTTGACTAGCGGACCGAACACCGGGGAGCTGTTTTTT
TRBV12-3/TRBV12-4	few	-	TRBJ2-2	CASSLYAGFDTGELFF	TGTGCCAGCAGTTTGTACGCAGGGTTCGACACCGGGGAGCTGTTTTTT
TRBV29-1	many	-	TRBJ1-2	CSAVMGYGYTF	TGCAGCGCCGTGATGGGCTACGGCTACACCTTC